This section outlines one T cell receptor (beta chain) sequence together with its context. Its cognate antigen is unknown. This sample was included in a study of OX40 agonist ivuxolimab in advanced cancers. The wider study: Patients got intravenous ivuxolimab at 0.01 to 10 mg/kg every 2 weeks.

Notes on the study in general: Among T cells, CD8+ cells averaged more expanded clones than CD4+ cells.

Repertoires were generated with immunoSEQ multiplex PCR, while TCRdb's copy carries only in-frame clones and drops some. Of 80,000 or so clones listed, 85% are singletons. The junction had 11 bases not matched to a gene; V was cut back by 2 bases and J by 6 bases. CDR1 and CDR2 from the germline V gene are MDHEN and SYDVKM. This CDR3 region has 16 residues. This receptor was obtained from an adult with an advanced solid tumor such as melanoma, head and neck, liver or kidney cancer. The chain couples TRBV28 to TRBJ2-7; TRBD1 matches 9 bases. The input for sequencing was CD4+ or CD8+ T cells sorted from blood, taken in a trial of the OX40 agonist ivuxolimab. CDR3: CASSLTPGTGGGEQYF. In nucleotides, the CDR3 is TGTGCCAGCAGTTTAACCCCTGGAACAGGGGGCGGCGAGCAGTACTTC.